One sample yielded the 22 T cell receptor beta chains listed below, sequenced in a study of T cells in women clearing cervical HPV infection. Assay: immunoSEQ multiplex PCR; the TCRdb copy retains only in-frame clones and omits some. The ten most abundant clones cover 35% of a sample with 45,000 to 50,000 clones. The sequenced sample was blood buffy coat. The source is a woman aged 18-70 years with a cervical HPV16 infection that either progressed to CIN3+ or cleared (not recorded which).

About this clone: The missing CDR3 end, 3 residues past where the read stops, is filled in from the germline J gene. The chain employs TRBV7-3 and TRBJ2-1, with 9 bases fitting TRBD1. CDR3 length: 13 amino acids. Germline lookup yields CDR1 SGHTA and CDR2 FQGTGA. J gave up 9 bases and V 5 bases, and 5 bases lay outside the gene matches. The sequenced part of the CDR3 DNA is TGTGCCAGCAGCCCGGGACAGGGCAGTGAG. This gives the protein CASSPGQGSE. The CDR3 reads in full as CASSPGQGSEQFF. Filled out from reference TRBV7-3 and TRBJ2-1, the complete variable domain reads GAGVSQTPSNKVTEKGKYVELRCDPISGHTALYWYRQSLGQGPEFLIYFQGTGAADDSGLPNDRFFAVRPEGSVSTLKIQRTERGDSAVYLCASSPGQGSEQFFGPGTRLTVL.

With regard to this clone: The missing CDR3 end, 3 residues past where the read stops, is filled in from the germline J gene. This chain joins TRBV20-1 and TRBJ1-2; TRBD1 is a possible D gene (5 bases). Germline V gene data show CDR1 as DFQATT and CDR2 as SNEGSKA (reference sequence). This CDR3 comprises 11 residues. CDR3 DNA, as far as it was read: TGCAGTGTAGACAGCCTGGAAGGC. Protein: CSVDSLEG. The complete CDR3 sequence is CSVDSLEGYTF.

A note on this clone: A read error may produce the germline difference seen at one junction end. The CDR3 goes on 3 residues after the read ends, and that part is filled in from the germline J gene. J is TRBJ2-3 and V is TRBV20-1; weak D call: TRBD2 (6 bases). CDR1 DFQATT and CDR2 SNEGSKA come from the germline V gene (reference sequence). This CDR3 has 14 amino acids. CDR3: CSAREAGHTDTQYF. The covered CDR3 bases are TGCAGTGCCAGAGAAGCGGGCCACACAGATACG.

As regards this clone: The read falls 3 residues short of the CDR3 end, and the missing part is taken from the germline J gene. The chain joins TRBV19 to TRBJ2-3; TRBD2 matches at 7 bases. Germline CDR1 reads LNHDA; CDR2 reads SQIVND (reference sequence). The length of the CDR3 is 14 residues. Germline trimming cut 8 bases from V and 0 bases from J; bases unmatched to any gene: 5. CDR3 bases read: TGTGCCAGTTGTCCGGGACTAAGCACAGATACG. The encoded protein is CASCPGLSTDT. In full, the CDR3 is CASCPGLSTDTQYF.

With regard to this clone: Coverage ceases 3 residues before the CDR3 finishes, and the germline J gene fills in the end. This chain uses TRBV7-6 with TRBJ2-7; 9 bases are a match to TRBD1. The V gene's germline CDR1 is SGHVS and CDR2 FNYEAQ. V was pared by 5 bases and J by 0 bases, with 8 bases of the junction left unmatched. This CDR3 comprises 16 residues. The sequenced CDR3 bases are TGTGCCAGCAGCCTCTCTTTGGGACAGGGCTCCTACGAG. Translating it yields CASSLSLGQGSYE. The whole CDR3 sequence is CASSLSLGQGSYEQYF.

Points on this clone: The CDR3 end falls 3 residues outside the read, so it is completed with the germline J gene. This rearrangement joins TRBV5-1 to TRBJ1-2, with TRBD1 as a possible D gene (5 bases). Per germline, CDR1 SGHRS and CDR2 YFSETQ. The CDR3 extends over 19 amino acids. Trimming took 4 bases from V and 4 from J, leaving 29 bases between them. The CDR3 protein is CASSPGFFGGARQSYGYTF. The part of the CDR3 DNA that was read is TGCGCCAGCAGCCCGGGTTTTTTTGGAGGGGCCAGACAATCCTATGGC.

A note on this clone: The read terminates 3 residues ahead of where the CDR3 ends, so the germline J gene completes it. This chain joins TRBV30 and TRBJ1-1, with 9 bases aligning to TRBD1. CDR1 is GTSNPN, CDR2 SVGIG, per germline (reference sequence). The CDR3 consists of 14 residues. The DNA read from the CDR3 is TGTGCCTGGACTAGATTCCGGACAGGGGTGCAA. Translated: CAWTRFRTGVQ. The entire CDR3 protein is CAWTRFRTGVQAFF.

Concerning this clone itself: The read halts 3 residues ahead of the CDR3 end, with the missing end drawn from the germline J gene. The chain employs TRBV7-8 and TRBJ1-2, with D uncertain. Germline V CDR1 and CDR2: SGHVS, FQNEAQ. The CDR3 runs 14 residues. The CDR3: CASSPERVSYDYTF. The CDR3 bases that were read are TGTGCCAGCAGCCCGGAGCGGGTTTCCTACGAC.

In the case of this clone: Sequencing ends 3 residues short of the CDR3 end; the germline J gene provides the rest. The genes are TRBV6-2 or TRBV6-3 and TRBJ2-7; perhaps TRBD2 as D (5 bases). The CDR3 extends over 15 amino acids. V gave up 2 bases and J gave up 3 bases, with 14 bases separating them. Germline CDR1 and CDR2: MNHEY and SVGEGT. This CDR3 is CASSYVVASLYEQYF. The covered CDR3 bases are TGTGCCAGCAGTTACGTCGTAGCGAGCCTCTACGAG.

In the case of this clone: The DNA ends 3 residues before the CDR3 does, and the rest of the CDR3 is filled in from the germline J gene. The rearrangement joins TRBV18 to TRBJ2-5, with TRBD1 identical over 12 bases. CDR1 is KGHSH and CDR2 is LQKENI in the germline V gene. J was trimmed by 5 bases and V by 6 bases; bases with no gene match: 16. This CDR3 contains 18 residues. The sequenced part of the CDR3 DNA is TGTGCCAGCTCTTTACCTCAAACCGGGACAGGGGGCTCGGAGACC. Translating it yields CASSLPQTGTGGSET. The CDR3 in full is CASSLPQTGTGGSETQYF.

As to this clone: The read ends 3 residues shy of where the CDR3 ends; the end is completed using the germline J gene. The rearrangement links TRBV7-3 to TRBJ1-6, with TRBD1 as a possible D gene (5 bases). Trimming pared 5 bases from V and 10 bases from J, leaving 15 bases between. CDR1 is SGHTA and CDR2 is FQGTGA in the germline V gene. This CDR3 region has 14 residues. The CDR3 bases that were read are TGTGCCAGCAGCCAGCAGGGAGTGGGCTCACCC. Residues: CASSQQGVGSP. The entire CDR3 protein reads CASSQQGVGSPLHF.

With regard to this clone: The DNA ends 3 residues before the CDR3 does, and the rest of the CDR3 is filled in from the germline J gene. The V call is TRBV7-2, the J call TRBJ2-1; TRBD2 aligns across 9 bases. The CDR3 covers 15 residues. The germline CDR1 and CDR2 sequences are SGHTA and FQGNSA. With 2 bases clipped from V and 9 bases from J, the junction kept 8 bases outside the gene matches. The chain's CDR3 is CASSLSVAGVGEQFF. The CDR3 bases that were read are TGTGCCAGCAGCTTATCAGTAGCGGGAGTGGGTGAG.

Points on this clone: The read comes to an end 3 residues before the CDR3 does, leaving the germline J gene to fill in the end. V is TRBV20-1 and J is TRBJ1-2, with a tentative D call TRBD1 (6 bases). There are 13 residues in the CDR3. CDR1 DFQATT and CDR2 SNEGSKA come from the germline V gene (reference sequence). Trimming cost V 6 bases and J 2 bases, with 13 bases left between them. CDR3 DNA (partial): TGCAGTGCCCCACCAGGGGTAAACTATGGC. It encodes CSAPPGVNYG. The whole CDR3 is CSAPPGVNYGYTF.

With regard to this clone: The read falls 3 residues short of the CDR3 end, and the missing part is taken from the germline J gene. The gene calls are TRBV19 and TRBJ2-2; D might be TRBD2 (6 bases). From germline, CDR1 is LNHDA and CDR2 SQIVND (reference sequence). CDR3 length equals 15 residues. CDR3 amino acids: CASSTLAGGGEKLFF. The CDR3 DNA, read in part, is TGTGCCAGTAGTACTCTAGCCGGGGGAGGTGAAAAG.

About this clone itself: With the read ending 3 residues before the CDR3 end, the germline J gene is used to fill in that end. The chain links TRBV7-6 to TRBJ2-3; 13 bases align to TRBD2. Losses at the gene ends were 4 bases for V and 6 bases for J; bases not matched to a gene: 4. Germline-derived CDR1 and CDR2 are SGHVS and FNYEAQ. The CDR3 sequence is 15 residues long. CDR3 DNA, as far as it was read: TGTGCCAGCAGCTGGACTAGCGGGAGCTCTGATACG. Its protein product is CASSWTSGSSDT. The whole CDR3 sequence is CASSWTSGSSDTQYF.

To note about this clone: Read sequence stops 3 residues before the CDR3 end, and the germline J gene provides the missing end. This chain joins TRBV4-1 and TRBJ1-2; D is unresolved. Germline V lookup: CDR1 MGHRA, CDR2 YSYEKL. This CDR3 region has 14 residues. The part of the CDR3 DNA that was read is TGCGCCAGCAGCCAAGTAGCGAGCACAGATACC. It yields the protein CASSQVASTDT. The entire CDR3 sequence reads CASSQVASTDTYTF.

Points on this clone: The read terminates 3 residues before the CDR3 end, so the remaining end is supplied by the germline J gene. The rearrangement links TRBV2 to TRBJ1-2; the D is unclear. Germline V gene sequence: CDR1 SNHLY, CDR2 FYNNEI. V dropped 4 bases and J dropped 5 bases, with 14 bases sitting between them. This CDR3 contains 14 residues. CDR3 in amino acids: CASSGRDLKYGYTF. Incomplete CDR3 DNA: TGTGCCAGCAGTGGTAGAGACTTAAAGTATGGC.

Comment on this clone: The CDR3 is cut off 3 residues early in the read; its end comes from the germline J gene. V and J are TRBV5-1 and TRBJ2-7; 9 bases map to TRBD1. CDR1 SGHRS and CDR2 YFSETQ come from the germline V gene. After removal of 1 base from V and 3 bases from J, the junction contained 8 bases not matched to a gene. The CDR3 has 16 residues. The CDR3 reads CASSLSPGQGFYEQYF. CDR3 DNA, as far as it was read: TGCGCCAGCAGCTTGTCCCCGGGACAGGGATTCTACGAG.

Note on this clone: The read finishes 3 residues shy of the CDR3 end, and the germline J gene is used to complete it. This chain connects TRBV5-1 to TRBJ1-1, with a tentative D call TRBD1 (5 bases). The CDR3 has 14 residues. V lost 0 bases and J 4 bases, leaving 10 bases between the germline ends. CDR1 and CDR2 from the germline V gene are SGHRS and YFSETQ. The CDR3 spells CASSLAGDSTEAFF. CDR3 DNA, as far as it was read: TGCGCCAGCAGCTTGGCGGGGGATAGCACTGAA.

On this clone: The CDR3 extends 3 residues past the end of the read, so its final part is completed from the germline J gene. The gene calls are TRBV30 and TRBJ1-5; D might be TRBD1 (5 bases). V lost 0 bases and J lost 0, with 9 bases in between. This CDR3 is 15 amino acids long. Germline CDR1 is GTSNPN and CDR2 is SVGIG (reference sequence). The part of the CDR3 DNA that was read is TGTGCCTGGAGTGTACTGGGGGGTAGCAATCAGCCC. It yields the protein CAWSVLGGSNQP. In full, the CDR3 reads CAWSVLGGSNQPQHF.

Comments on this clone: The CDR3 goes on 3 residues after the read ends, and that part is filled in from the germline J gene. The V gene is TRBV19, the J gene TRBJ2-2, with 9 positions matching TRBD2. V lost 5 bases and J lost 5; bases outside the gene matches: 9. CDR1 is LNHDA, CDR2 SQIVND, per germline (reference sequence). The CDR3 sequence is 16 residues long. CDR3 DNA (partial): TGTGCCAGTAGTGACGGCGTAGCGGGAGTAACCGGGGAG. Translating it yields CASSDGVAGVTGE. The whole CDR3 sequence is CASSDGVAGVTGELFF.

Concerning this clone: One end of the junction is discordant with germline, which a read error may explain. The covered CDR3 bases are TGCGCCAGCAGCAGGACTAGCGGGAAAGATACG. Translated: CASSRTSGKDT. The whole CDR3 protein is CASSRTSGKDTQYF. The rearrangement uses TRBV4-2 and TRBJ2-3; 12 nucleotides align to TRBD2. With the read ending 3 residues before the CDR3 end, the germline J gene is used to fill in that end. This CDR3 is 14 amino acids long. Germline V lookup: CDR1 LGHNA, CDR2 YNFKEQ.